These 5 T cell receptor beta chains were sequenced from one sample in a study of shared clonotypes between healthy human individuals. TCRdb keeps only in-frame clones here, not all; method: immunoSEQ multiplex PCR. The profile covers just under 350,000 clones, with around 67% appearing a single time and around 9.3% taken by the ten largest. Sequencing was done on a sample of memory CD4+ T cells sorted from blood. Subset described: CD45RA-negative fraction. These receptors originate from a man under 40 in good health.

This chain joins TRBV7-6 and TRBJ2-1; TRBD1 aligns across 9 bases. Germline loops: CDR1 SGHVS, CDR2 FNYEAQ. The CDR3 extends over 14 amino acids. The junction had 7 bases not matched to a gene; V was cut back by 4 bases and J by 9 bases. The CDR3, as DNA: TGTGCCAGCAGCTCTTTTGAGACAGGGGGTGAGCAGTTCTTC. It codes for CASSSFETGGEQFF.

The rearrangement joins TRBV7-7 to TRBJ2-1; the match to TRBD2 covers 8 bases. Germline CDR1 and CDR2: SSHAT and FNYEAQ (reference sequence). This CDR3 is 14 amino acids long. Germline trimming cut 8 bases from V and 3 bases from J; bases unmatched to any gene: 6. This CDR3 reads CASSRSGGYNEQFF. CDR3 nucleotide sequence: TGTGCCAGCTCCCGGAGCGGGGGCTACAATGAGCAGTTCTTC.

The chain carries TRBV2 and TRBJ2-6, with TRBD2 identical over 11 bases. J gave up 8 bases and V 6 bases, and 6 bases lay outside the gene matches. Germline V lookup: CDR1 SNHLY, CDR2 FYNNEI. This CDR3 comprises 15 residues. The CDR3 is CASRSLAGGTNVLTF. The DNA of the CDR3 is TGTGCCAGCAGATCGCTAGCGGGAGGAACCAACGTCCTGACTTTC.

This clone has a count of ten or more. V is TRBV5-4 and J is TRBJ2-1, with TRBD2 matching over 9 bases. The junction had 3 bases not matched to a gene; V was cut back by 4 bases and J by 7 bases. This CDR3 contains 13 residues. In germline, CDR1 is SGHNT, CDR2 YYREEE (reference sequence). CDR3 coding DNA: TGTGCCAGCAGCCCGGGACTAGCTAATGAGCAGTTCTTC. It yields the protein CASSPGLANEQFF.

CDR3 coding DNA: TGTGCCAGCAGTTTACAGGGGGCGCGGAATGGCTACACCTTC. Translating it yields CASSLQGARNGYTF. The chain couples TRBV6-5 to TRBJ1-2; 9 positions agree with TRBD1. Germline V gene sequence: CDR1 MNHEY, CDR2 SVGAGI. The junction had 6 bases not matched to a gene; V was cut back by 4 bases and J by 6 bases. CDR3 length: 14 residues.